The 18 T cell receptor beta chains in this list originate from one sample, sequenced in a study of cytomegalovirus exposure and HLA in healthy donors. The PCR contained 60 Vbeta and 13 Jbeta primers. Clones were read by immunoSEQ multiplex PCR, and TCRdb kept only the in-frame ones, dropping some. The repertoire holds roughly 140,000 clones, with 75% to 85% as singletons. Sequenced material: PBMCs. The origin of the receptors is a woman aged 18-30 years in good health and CMV-seropositive.

V gene TRBV28 combines with J gene TRBJ1-5; the D is unclear. Deletions cut 3 bases from V and 0 bases from J, with 9 bases between. Per germline, CDR1 MDHEN and CDR2 SYDVKM. This CDR3 is 15 amino acids long. CDR3 coding DNA: TGTGCCAGCAGTTTTCAATTTTCTAGCAATCAGCCCCAGCATTTT. As protein: CASSFQFSSNQPQHF.

V gene TRBV6-5 combines with J gene TRBJ2-7, with unresolved D. The CDR3 is 15 amino acids. Germline CDR1 MNHEY, CDR2 SVGAGI. The V and J ends lost 0 bases and 2 bases respectively, with 11 bases between them. The DNA for the CDR3 is TGTGCCAGCAGTTACTCGGCACACACGACCTACGAGCAGTACTTC. It codes for CASSYSAHTTYEQYF.

This rearrangement joins TRBV7-8 to TRBJ1-5; TRBD1 matches at 8 bases. The CDR3 spans 14 residues. Germline V lookup: CDR1 SGHVS, CDR2 FQNEAQ. The ends lost 5 bases at V and 4 bases at J; junction bases unmatched: 4. CDR3 loop: CASSPNRGNQPQHF. CDR3 coding DNA: TGTGCCAGCAGCCCGAACAGGGGGAATCAGCCCCAGCATTTT.

This chain joins TRBV30 and TRBJ2-5; D may be TRBD2 (5 bases). The CDR3 is 13 residues long. Germline V CDR1 and CDR2: GTSNPN, SVGIG (reference sequence). With 5 bases removed from V and 4 bases from J, the gap between germline ends came to 14 bases. Here the CDR3 DNA reads TGTGCCTGGGACCTAGCAGATGGAGAGACCCAGTACTTC. Translation: CAWDLADGETQYF.

The gene calls are TRBV5-1 and TRBJ1-3, with D maybe TRBD1 (5 bases). The CDR3 has 15 residues. From germline, CDR1 is SGHRS and CDR2 YFSETQ. V gave up 0 bases and J gave up 0 bases, with 7 bases separating them. The CDR3 is CASSLVGGSGNTIYF. DNA for the CDR3: TGCGCCAGCAGCTTGGTCGGGGGCTCTGGAAACACCATATATTTT.

The J gene is TRBJ2-5, the V gene TRBV7-2, with D perhaps matching TRBD2 (5 bases). CDR1 and CDR2 from the germline V gene are SGHTA and FQGNSA. The CDR3 has 14 amino acids. Trimming cost V 1 base and J 1 base, with 7 bases left between them. This chain's CDR3 is CASSLVGGQETQYF. Written as DNA, the CDR3 is TGTGCCAGCAGCTTAGTTGGAGGCCAAGAGACCCAGTACTTC.

The chain uses TRBV25-1 and TRBJ2-1; a possible D gene is TRBD2 (5 bases). The V end was cut by 5 bases, the J end by 2 bases, with 16 bases between. The CDR3 covers 16 residues. The germline CDR1 and CDR2 sequences are MGHDK and SYGVNS. The chain's CDR3 is CASSPRTAGPYNEQFF. DNA of the CDR3: TGTGCCAGCAGTCCCCGGACCGCGGGCCCCTACAATGAGCAGTTCTTC.

J is TRBJ1-2 and V is TRBV5-1; no reliable D call. Germline assignment: CDR1 SGHRS and CDR2 YFSETQ. CDR3 length equals 12 residues. The V gene lost 0 bases and the J gene lost 4 bases, with 4 bases spanning the gap. The CDR3 nucleotides are TGCGCCAGCAGCTTGGGCGGCTATGGCTACACCTTC. Its translation is CASSLGGYGYTF.

The genes are TRBV5-4 and TRBJ1-4; D gene uncertain. Deletions cut 4 bases from V and 4 bases from J, with 8 bases between. The CDR3 loop spans 13 amino acids. The germline CDR1 and CDR2 sequences are SGHNT and YYREEE (reference sequence). Written as DNA, the CDR3 is TGTGCCAGCAGCCCGAGGGTTAATGAAAAACTGTTTTTT. This translates into CASSPRVNEKLFF.

This chain links TRBV4-1 with TRBJ2-3; a weak D match, TRBD1 (6 bases). The germline V gene has CDR1 MGHRA and CDR2 YSYEKL. Trimming removed 5 bases at V and 1 base at J, with 19 bases between. CDR3 length: 17 residues. CDR3 bases: TGCGCCAGCAGCTACCAAGTATTGACAGGCCGCACAGATACGCAGTATTTT. Translated: CASSYQVLTGRTDTQYF.

The chain joins TRBV6-5 to TRBJ1-2; D may be TRBD1 (6 bases). Trimming stripped 2 bases from V and 2 bases from J, with 15 bases between. Germline CDR1 is MNHEY and CDR2 is SVGAGI. The CDR3 spans 16 residues. This chain's CDR3 is CASSYRGTGTNYGYTF. The CDR3 region has the DNA TGTGCCAGCAGTTACAGGGGGACGGGAACCAACTATGGCTACACCTTC.

This clone turned up a few times. The chain is built from TRBV30 and TRBJ1-2; unclear D gene. Trimming removed 2 bases from V and 3 bases from J, with 16 bases in between. Germline V gene sequence: CDR1 GTSNPN, CDR2 SVGIG (reference sequence). The CDR3 is 15 residues long. CDR3 region: CAWSFHERDHYGYTF. The CDR3 DNA reads TGTGCCTGGAGTTTCCACGAGAGGGATCACTATGGCTACACCTTC.

The chain links TRBV28 to TRBJ1-1, with no clear D. V gave up 2 bases and J gave up 6 bases, with 16 bases separating them. There are 15 residues in the CDR3. The germline gives CDR1 MDHEN, CDR2 SYDVKM. The CDR3 DNA reads as TGTGCCAGCAGTTTACACGGGAGTGGTCTTCCTGAAGCTTTCTTT. Protein: CASSLHGSGLPEAFF.

The chain is built from TRBV28 and TRBJ2-3, with 9 bases that match TRBD2. Germline loops: CDR1 MDHEN, CDR2 SYDVKM. This CDR3 contains 15 residues. The ends lost 2 bases at V and 2 bases at J; junction bases unmatched: 2. CDR3 amino acids: CASSLGGGDTDTQYF. In DNA form, the CDR3 reads TGTGCCAGCAGTTTAGGCGGGGGGGACACAGATACGCAGTATTTT.

This clone was counted a few times. The V gene is TRBV7-2, the J gene TRBJ1-5; D is uncertain. The CDR3 loop spans 15 amino acids. Germline V gene lookup returns CDR1 SGHTA and CDR2 FQGNSA. V was clipped by 1 base and J by 0 bases, with 7 bases between them. The CDR3 protein is CASSLEYYSNQPQHF. In nucleotides, the CDR3 is TGTGCCAGCAGCTTAGAATACTATAGCAATCAGCCCCAGCATTTT. Complete variable domain (other parts from reference TRBV7-2 and TRBJ1-5): GAGVSQSPSNKVTEKGKDVELRCDPISGHTALYWYRQSLGQGLEFLIYFQGNSAPDKSGLPSDRFSAERTGGSVSTLTIQRTQQEDSAVYLCASSLEYYSNQPQHFGDGTRLSIL.

Only a few counts were recorded for this clone. V and J are TRBV7-9 and TRBJ2-3, with 7 bases identical to TRBD1. Germline V CDR1 and CDR2: SEHNR, FQNEAQ (reference sequence). V lost 5 bases, J lost 3 bases, and 8 bases stayed unmatched. The CDR3 loop spans 15 amino acids. Here the CDR3 DNA reads TGTGCCAGCAGCAAAGGGGACAGATCGACAGATACGCAGTATTTT. This sequence encodes CASSKGDRSTDTQYF.

This rearrangement joins TRBV5-4 to TRBJ1-1, with TRBD1 as a possible D gene (6 bases). The CDR3 covers 13 residues. Germline V CDR1 and CDR2: SGHNT, YYREEE (reference sequence). The ends were cut back, 1 base at V and 6 bases at J, with 10 bases in the middle. CDR3 residues: CASSLSGAAEAFF. In DNA form, the CDR3 reads TGTGCCAGCAGCTTGTCAGGGGCGGCTGAAGCTTTCTTT.

This clone appeared a few times. The rearrangement joins TRBV25-1 to TRBJ1-1, with D tentatively TRBD1 (5 bases). CDR3 length: 12 residues. The ends were cut back, 2 bases at V and 4 bases at J, with 5 bases in the middle. Germline-derived CDR1 and CDR2 are MGHDK and SYGVNS. This CDR3 is CASSEQGTEAFF. CDR3 sequence (DNA): TGTGCCAGCAGTGAACAGGGCACTGAAGCTTTCTTT.